This paragraph reports one TCR beta chain. This sample was taken from a study of cytomegalovirus exposure and HLA in healthy donors. Turning to the study itself: Per a later analysis, the approximately 690 first-cohort and under 150 validation repertoires shared one platform.

The data were produced by immunoSEQ multiplex PCR, yet TCRdb's version contains in-frame clones alone and is incomplete. Of some 190,000 clones listed, roughly nine tenths are singletons. Germline V gene data show CDR1 as LNHDA and CDR2 as SQIVND (reference sequence). V shed 4 bases, J shed 3 bases, and the junction held 9 bases outside the gene matches. The length of the CDR3 is 16 residues. The sequence came from a man under 40 in good health and CMV-seropositive. The sequencing sample was made of PBMCs. The J gene is TRBJ2-7, the V gene TRBV19; TRBD1 matches 10 bases. Here the CDR3 DNA reads TGTGCCAGTAGTACAGCTGAGACAGGGGGCTACTACGAGCAGTACTTC. Translated: CASSTAETGGYYEQYF.